This T cell receptor beta chain emerged from a study of shared clonotypes between healthy human individuals. Overall study context: Used for every donor were three CD4 naive, three CD4 memory, two CD8 naive and one CD8 memory plate. Study-level points and caveats: When compared with the clonotypes that were shared by all four sorted-subset donors, the non-shared clonotypes turned out to have lower generation probabilities. Compared with memory subsets, naive subsets generally had larger estimated richness.

A note on this clone: Its antigen is still unknown.

This CDR3 contains 15 residues. Germline V gene data show CDR1 as LGHNA and CDR2 as YSLEER. V dropped 1 base and J dropped 0 bases, with 10 bases sitting between them. Profiled with immunoSEQ multiplex PCR; TCRdb holds only in-frame clones, not every one. The table shows about 330,000 clones, with 87% occurring only once. The clonotype originates from a man aged 18 to 29 in good health. The source material was memory CD8+ T cells sorted from blood. Stated subset: CD45RO+ cells pooled with CCR7-negative TemRA cells. V and J are TRBV4-3 and TRBJ2-7; D might be TRBD2 (5 bases). Here the CDR3 reads CASSQVYGSSYEQYF. For the CDR3, the DNA is TGCGCCAGCAGCCAAGTTTATGGGAGCTCCTACGAGCAGTACTTC.